This T cell receptor (beta chain) was identified in a study of cytomegalovirus exposure and HLA in healthy donors. The PCR was carried out with 60 Vbeta primers and 13 Jbeta primers. Sequencing used immunoSEQ multiplex PCR; TCRdb keeps in-frame clones, though not all of them. Of approximately 150,000 clones listed, roughly 80% are singletons. Whole-study findings and limits: Accurate prediction of most subjects' HLA-A and HLA-B alleles from TCR beta sequences was reported.

This clone was seen just once. What it recognizes is unknown. With V trimmed by 4 bases and J by 8 bases, 11 bases remained unmatched. The CDR3 spans 17 residues. This TCR was recovered from a middle-aged woman in good health and CMV-seropositive. The V and J genes are TRBV23-1 and TRBJ2-1; 13 bases agree with TRBD2. TRBV23-1 has ORF status, its function being uncertain. The source material was PBMCs. In DNA form, the CDR3 reads TGCGCCAGCAGTCTTACCGGGACTAGCGGGAAGGTGGATGAGCAGTTCTTC. This sequence encodes CASSLTGTSGKVDEQFF.